These 9 T cell receptor beta chains were sequenced from one sample in a study of blood T cells in healthy people across ages. PCR was performed a second time for roughly 7 to 12 cycles using a sample-barcoded 5' primer and a J-beta primer mix. A single record per CDR3 protein comes from TCRdb applying MiXCR to the 5' RACE reads. The table has some 1.5 million distinct CDR3 sequences, approximately 30% seen once. Material: blood. The receptor set was obtained from a woman aged 25 to 45 in good health.

The J gene is TRBJ1-5, the V gene TRBV24-1; TRBD1 might be the D (5 bases). CDR1 is KGHDR and CDR2 is SFDVKD in the germline V gene. V shed 12 bases and J shed 2 bases, with 13 bases lying between them. The CDR3 has 13 amino acids. The CDR3 bases are TGTGCCCGCGGTGGGGGTGGCAATCAGCCCCAGCATTTT. Translation: CARGGGGNQPQHF.

Regarding this clonotype: This could be a read error, since a much larger clone is one nucleotide away. The chain has TRBV7-2 and TRBJ1-2, with 9 bases aligning to TRBD1. The CDR3 runs to 14 residues. In germline, CDR1 is SGHTA, CDR2 FQGNSA. With V trimmed by 5 bases and J by 4 bases, 5 bases remained unmatched. In DNA, the CDR3 is TGTGCCAGCAGCCGGACAGGGGAACGCTATGGCTACACCTTC. Protein product: CASSRTGERYGYTF.

The chain links TRBV5-1 to TRBJ2-5, with D possibly being TRBD1 or TRBD2 (5 bases each). V lost 2 bases, J lost 11 bases, and 25 bases lay in between. The CDR3 extends over 16 amino acids. Germline-derived CDR1 and CDR2 are SGHRS and YFSETQ. The CDR3: CASSLEPGPEILKQYF. The DNA for the CDR3 is TGCGCCAGCAGCTTAGAGCCGGGACCAGAGATTTTGAAGCAGTACTTC.

As for this clonotype: One end of the junction varies from germline; a read error may be responsible. J is TRBJ2-3 and V is TRBV28; 12 bases match TRBD1. Germline assignment: CDR1 MDHEN and CDR2 SYDVKM. CDR3 length: 15 residues. CDR3 sequence (DNA): TGTGCCAGCAGAGGGGGGACAGGGGGCAGGGATACGCAATATTTT. It encodes CASRGGTGGRDTQYF.

The V gene is TRBV30, the J gene TRBJ1-2, with 7 nucleotides matching TRBD1. The V and J ends lost 2 bases and 7 bases, in that order; junction bases with no gene match: 10. This CDR3 contains 14 residues. CDR1 and CDR2 (germline): GTSNPN, SVGIG (reference sequence). The CDR3 here is CAWSHGGQAPGYTF. As DNA, the CDR3 is TGTGCCTGGAGTCACGGAGGACAGGCGCCTGGCTACACCTTC.

The DNA of the CDR3 is TGCAGTGCTAGTCCGGCTAGCGGGCCCTACAATGAGCAGTTCTTC. It codes for CSASPASGPYNEQFF. This chain joins TRBV20-1 and TRBJ2-1, with 8 bases fitting TRBD2. The ends lost 3 bases at V and 2 bases at J; junction bases unmatched: 6. CDR1 is DFQATT and CDR2 is SNEGSKA in the germline V gene (reference sequence). CDR3 size: 15 residues.

The chain combines TRBV11-2 with TRBJ2-3; 7 bases agree with TRBD1. Germline trimming cut 5 bases from V and 7 bases from J; bases unmatched to any gene: 9. The V gene's germline CDR1 is SGHAT and CDR2 FQNNGV. This CDR3 is 14 amino acids long. CDR3 in DNA: TGTGCCAGCAGCCCATCGGACAGGAGGTATACGCAGTATTTT. As protein: CASSPSDRRYTQYF.

This sequence joins TRBV29-1 and TRBJ2-7; the D is unclear. Germline V gene data show CDR1 as SQVTM and CDR2 as ANQGSEA. V shed 5 bases and J shed 7 bases, with 24 bases lying between them. The CDR3 has 15 amino acids. CDR3 sequence (DNA): TGCAGCGTTTCAATTATAGGTGTTGCCTACAATGAGCAGTACTTC. Its protein is CSVSIIGVAYNEQYF.

The CDR3 here is CASTIGGGSTDTQYF. The CDR3 region has the DNA TGTGCCAGCACTATTGGGGGGGGTAGCACAGATACGCAGTATTTT. V is TRBV7-8 and J is TRBJ2-3; 7 positions agree with TRBD2. The CDR3 spans 15 residues. In germline, CDR1 is SGHVS, CDR2 FQNEAQ. With 7 bases clipped from V and 0 bases from J, the junction kept 7 bases outside the gene matches.